This TCR beta chain appears in the sequencing data of a study of early T cells in non-severe SARS-CoV-2 infection. Whole-study context: The input, bulk RNA from unsorted whole blood, was sequenced, and chains were unpaired.

The CDR3 runs to 15 residues. Trimming removed 6 bases from V and 4 bases from J, with 13 bases in between. Attached unique molecular identifiers marked individual cDNA molecules. TCRdb re-analysed the 5' RACE reads in MiXCR, keeping a single row per CDR3 protein. The data contain about 83,000 distinct CDR3 sequences, about 12% of them singletons. Findings of the study overall: Comparison of clonotypes with VDJdb favored anti-spike CD8 responses while missing private and CD4 specificities.

This clonotype appeared many times. Its specificity is unknown. The V and J genes are TRBV12-3 or TRBV12-4 and TRBJ2-6, with D perhaps TRBD1 (5 bases). The specimen sequenced was whole blood. This receptor was taken from an adult who was a healthcare worker with PCR-confirmed SARS-CoV-2 infection or an uninfected control (not recorded which). Here the CDR3 reads CASRGPGSGANVLTF. CDR3 coding DNA: TGTGCCAGCAGGGGGCCAGGGTCGGGGGCCAACGTCCTGACTTTC.